A single sample gave rise to the 25 T cell receptor beta chains below, sequenced in a study of blood T cell repertoires in COVID-19. Clones were read by immunoSEQ multiplex PCR, and TCRdb kept only the in-frame ones, dropping some. The sample has 39,000 or so clones; approximately 93% are singletons. Sequencing was done on a sample of peripheral blood. All receptors derive from a man aged 50 or older with active COVID-19.

V usage is TRBV12-5 and J usage is TRBJ2-1; TRBD2 matches at 9 bases. The CDR3 loop spans 15 amino acids. Losses at the gene ends were 6 bases for V and 2 bases for J; bases not matched to a gene: 5. Germline CDR1 and CDR2: LGHNT and FRNRAP. The CDR3, as DNA: TGTGCTAGTGGGACTATAGCGGGGGCCTACAATGAGCAGTTCTTC. Its translation: CASGTIAGAYNEQFF.

This chain connects TRBV25-1 to TRBJ2-2; 8 bases map to TRBD1. The V and J ends lost 3 bases and 4 bases, in that order; junction bases with no gene match: 4. Germline V gene sequence: CDR1 MGHDK, CDR2 SYGVNS. CDR3 length equals 15 residues. The CDR3 sequence: CASSDPDRATGELFF. CDR3 nucleotide sequence: TGTGCCAGCAGTGATCCGGACAGGGCCACCGGGGAGCTGTTTTTT.

This chain joins TRBV5-1 and TRBJ1-5; 7 nucleotides agree with TRBD1. Germline trimming cut 2 bases from V and 3 bases from J; bases unmatched to any gene: 2. The CDR3 extends over 14 amino acids. Germline loops: CDR1 SGHRS, CDR2 YFSETQ. The CDR3 region has the DNA TGCGCCAGCAGCTTAACAGGGGACAATCAGCCCCAGCATTTT. Translation: CASSLTGDNQPQHF.

V is TRBV6-5 and J is TRBJ2-2, with D perhaps matching TRBD1 (6 bases). The V gene's germline CDR1 is MNHEY and CDR2 SVGAGI. V was shortened by 6 bases and J by 6 bases, with 8 bases between the two germline ends. The CDR3 length is 12 residues. Here the CDR3 reads CASRGAAGELFF. Written as DNA, the CDR3 is TGTGCCAGCAGGGGGGCGGCCGGGGAGCTGTTTTTT.

The V call is TRBV6-5, the J call TRBJ2-5, with D perhaps matching TRBD1 (5 bases). Germline V gives CDR1 MNHEY, CDR2 SVGAGI. This CDR3 region has 12 residues. The ends were cut back, 8 bases at V and 3 bases at J, with 10 bases in the middle. CDR3 sequence: CASFGAEETQYF. CDR3 in DNA: TGTGCCAGCTTTGGGGCAGAAGAGACCCAGTACTTC.

The rearrangement joins TRBV5-6 to TRBJ1-6, with 7 positions matching TRBD1. CDR1 and CDR2 (germline): SGHDT, YYEEEE. Trimming removed 3 bases from V and 8 bases from J; junction bases left unmatched: 8. The CDR3 runs to 15 residues. In DNA form, the CDR3 reads TGTGCCAGCAGCTACAGACAGGGAAGGGATTCACCCCTCCACTTT. This encodes CASSYRQGRDSPLHF.

V is TRBV9 and J is TRBJ2-1, with 9 positions matching TRBD2. CDR1 SGDLS and CDR2 YYNGEE come from the germline V gene. This CDR3 spans 17 amino acids. V shed 4 bases, J shed 4 bases, and the junction held 12 bases outside the gene matches. The CDR3 region has the DNA TGTGCCAGCAGCCCCCGAGGTAGCGGGAGTAGTTACAATGAGCAGTTCTTC. Its translation is CASSPRGSGSSYNEQFF.

The V and J genes are TRBV9 and TRBJ1-5, with TRBD1 as a possible D gene (6 bases). The CDR3 is made up of 15 amino acids. Germline V CDR1 and CDR2: SGDLS, YYNGEE. V gave up 2 bases and J gave up 10 bases, with 19 bases separating them. CDR3 amino acids: CASSVLGQGREPQHF. The CDR3 DNA reads TGTGCCAGCAGCGTGTTAGGCCAGGGGAGAGAACCCCAGCATTTT.

This rearrangement joins TRBV3-1 (or the pseudogene TRBV3-2) to TRBJ1-2; 7 nucleotides line up with TRBD1. This CDR3 is 16 amino acids long. Looked up from germline, CDR1 is LGHDT and CDR2 is YNNKEL (reference sequence). The V gene end was trimmed by 1 base and the J gene end by 2 bases; junction bases not matched to a gene: 7. The CDR3 here is CASSQGATGRNYGYTF. The CDR3 DNA reads TGTGCCAGCAGCCAAGGTGCGACAGGGAGGAACTATGGCTACACCTTC.

The chain has TRBV9 and TRBJ1-3, with 8 bases lining up with TRBD1. Trimming cost V 4 bases and J 3 bases; bases outside gene matches: 3. CDR3 length: 14 residues. From germline, CDR1 is SGDLS and CDR2 YYNGEE. CDR3 sequence (DNA): TGTGCCAGCAGCCGGGACAGGATTGGAAACACCATATATTTT. Encoded protein: CASSRDRIGNTIYF.

This clone was recorded once. This chain uses TRBV2 with TRBJ2-5; the match to TRBD1 covers 8 bases. Trimming at V came to 2 bases and at J to 5 bases, leaving 10 bases not matched to a gene. This CDR3 has 16 residues. Per the germline V gene, CDR1 is SNHLY and CDR2 is FYNNEI. In nucleotides, the CDR3 is TGTGCCAGCAGTGAAAGTGGCACAGGGGGTTGGGAGACCCAGTACTTC. This codes for CASSESGTGGWETQYF.

The V gene is TRBV5-4, the J gene TRBJ1-4; 7 bases agree with TRBD1. Germline V CDR1 and CDR2: SGHNT, YYREEE (reference sequence). This CDR3 has 15 residues. The V segment lost 3 bases and the J segment 8 bases; nucleotides outside the gene matches: 10. CDR3 bases: TGTGCCAGCAGCTCAATAGGGGGCGGGGAAGAAAAACTGTTTTTT. Encoded protein: CASSSIGGGEEKLFF.

The chain is built from TRBV30 and TRBJ2-1; TRBD2 matches 9 bases. Trimming cost V 6 bases and J 4 bases; bases outside gene matches: 10. This CDR3 comprises 15 residues. Per the germline V gene, CDR1 is GTSNPN and CDR2 is SVGIG (reference sequence). The CDR3 region is CACLNAAGGYNEQFF. CDR3 bases: TGTGCCTGTCTAAACGCGGCGGGAGGGTACAATGAGCAGTTCTTC. Looking up the rest from reference TRBV30 and TRBJ2-1 gives the full variable domain: SQTIHQWPATLVQPVGSPLSLECTVEGTSNPNLYWYRQAAGRGLQLLFYSVGIGQISSEVPQNLSASRPQDRQFILSSKKLLLSDSGFYLCACLNAAGGYNEQFFGPGTRLTVL.

This clone was counted a few times. The chain is built from TRBV28 and TRBJ1-4; D unclear. From germline, CDR1 is MDHEN and CDR2 SYDVKM. CDR3 size: 13 residues. Trimming cost V 5 bases and J 6 bases, with 10 bases left between them. As DNA, the CDR3 is TGTGCCAGCAGTGTTAACCGGGATGAAAAACTGTTTTTT. Protein product: CASSVNRDEKLFF.

This chain links TRBV21-1 with TRBJ1-4; the tabulated D call, TRBD1, remains unverified against the DNA. TRBV21-1 is designated a pseudogene. This CDR3 region has 16 residues. This CDR3 reads CASSKGVQGSNEKLFF. The CDR3 bases are TGTGCCAGCAGCAAAGGGGTACAGGGAAGTAATGAAAAACTGTTTTTT.

This chain uses TRBV11-2 with TRBJ2-7; perhaps TRBD2 as D (6 bases). In germline, CDR1 is SGHAT, CDR2 FQNNGV. The V end was cut by 3 bases, the J end by 0 bases, with 9 bases between. This CDR3 region has 14 residues. The chain's CDR3 is CASSFPGGSYEQYF. CDR3 sequence (DNA): TGTGCCAGCAGCTTTCCCGGGGGCTCCTACGAGCAGTACTTC.

V is TRBV7-8 and J is TRBJ2-6; the D gene is possibly TRBD2 (5 bases). Germline V gene lookup returns CDR1 SGHVS and CDR2 FQNEAQ. Trimming cost V 5 bases and J 0 bases, with 17 bases left between them. The CDR3 length is 18 residues. The chain's CDR3 is CASSGRTERNSGANVLTF. In DNA form, the CDR3 reads TGTGCCAGCAGCGGAAGGACTGAAAGAAACTCTGGGGCCAACGTCCTGACTTTC.

The V and J genes are TRBV7-6 and TRBJ2-1; 10 bases align to TRBD2. Germline values: CDR1 SGHVS, CDR2 FNYEAQ. V lost 3 bases to trimming and J lost 7 bases; unmatched junction nucleotides: 12. This CDR3 contains 17 residues. The CDR3 sequence: CASSFGAGGPGFNEQFF. DNA for the CDR3: TGTGCCAGCAGCTTTGGAGCGGGGGGGCCAGGATTTAATGAGCAGTTCTTC.

The chain combines TRBV5-5 with TRBJ1-2; 7 bases line up with TRBD1. CDR1 is SGHKS and CDR2 is YYEKEE in the germline V gene (reference sequence). The CDR3 has 13 residues. J lost 4 bases, V lost 4 bases, and 4 bases had no gene match. CDR3 DNA sequence: TGTGCCAGCAGCCATTACAGGGGCTATGGCTACACCTTC. It is translated as CASSHYRGYGYTF.

The gene calls are TRBV2 and TRBJ2-5, with TRBD1 as a possible D gene (6 bases). CDR1 SNHLY and CDR2 FYNNEI come from the germline V gene. The CDR3 spans 15 residues. The V end was cut by 7 bases, the J end by 1 base, with 16 bases between. The CDR3 nucleotides are TGTGCCAGCACAGCCGACAGGATCTTCCAAGAGACCCAGTACTTC. It encodes CASTADRIFQETQYF.

This chain links TRBV7-2 with TRBJ2-7, with D maybe TRBD2 (6 bases). Trimming removed 2 bases from V and 3 bases from J, with 11 bases in between. There are 14 residues in the CDR3. Germline CDR1 SGHTA, CDR2 FQGNSA. CDR3 in DNA: TGTGCCAGCAGCTTAAACAGGAGGGACTACGAGCAGTACTTC. It encodes CASSLNRRDYEQYF.

This chain joins TRBV5-4 and TRBJ2-5; 10 bases fit TRBD1. CDR3 length equals 14 residues. Germline CDR1 SGHNT, CDR2 YYREEE (reference sequence). V lost 3 bases, J lost 3 bases, and 2 bases stayed unmatched. In DNA form, the CDR3 reads TGTGCCAGCAGCTCTGGGACAGGGGAAGAGACCCAGTACTTC. Amino acid sequence: CASSSGTGEETQYF.

The CDR3 nucleotides are TGTGCCAGCAGCGCCCTAGCGGGAGCGAGTACAGATACGCAGTATTTT. Protein sequence: CASSALAGASTDTQYF. The genes are TRBV14 and TRBJ2-3, with 10 bases that match TRBD2. From germline, CDR1 is SGHDN and CDR2 FVKESK. J lost 3 bases, V lost 5 bases, and 8 bases had no gene match. The CDR3 loop spans 16 amino acids. The full variable domain, rest sourced from reference TRBV14 and TRBJ2-3, is EAGVTQFPSHSVIEKGQTVTLRCDPISGHDNLYWYRRVMGKEIKFLLHFVKESKQDESGMPNNRFLAERTGGTYSTLKVQPAELEDSGVYFCASSALAGASTDTQYFGPGTRLTVL.

In nucleotides, the CDR3 is TGTGCCAGTAGTATAGTCCAGGACAGGGTTGGCAATGAGCAGTTCTTC. It encodes CASSIVQDRVGNEQFF. The V call is TRBV19, the J call TRBJ2-1, with TRBD1 identical over 8 bases. This CDR3 has 16 residues. CDR1 is LNHDA and CDR2 is SQIVND in the germline V gene (reference sequence). The J segment lost 6 bases and the V segment lost 1 base, leaving 8 bases of the junction unmatched.

Only one count was recorded for this clone. The genes are TRBV6-6 and TRBJ2-7, with 10 bases identical to TRBD2. V was pared by 6 bases and J by 3 bases, with 8 bases of the junction left unmatched. CDR1 is MNHNY, CDR2 SVGAGI, per germline (reference sequence). There are 15 residues in the CDR3. The CDR3 DNA follows: TGTGCCAGCAGGCCCCCTAGCGGGGGCGTCTACGAGCAGTACTTC. This sequence encodes CASRPPSGGVYEQYF.